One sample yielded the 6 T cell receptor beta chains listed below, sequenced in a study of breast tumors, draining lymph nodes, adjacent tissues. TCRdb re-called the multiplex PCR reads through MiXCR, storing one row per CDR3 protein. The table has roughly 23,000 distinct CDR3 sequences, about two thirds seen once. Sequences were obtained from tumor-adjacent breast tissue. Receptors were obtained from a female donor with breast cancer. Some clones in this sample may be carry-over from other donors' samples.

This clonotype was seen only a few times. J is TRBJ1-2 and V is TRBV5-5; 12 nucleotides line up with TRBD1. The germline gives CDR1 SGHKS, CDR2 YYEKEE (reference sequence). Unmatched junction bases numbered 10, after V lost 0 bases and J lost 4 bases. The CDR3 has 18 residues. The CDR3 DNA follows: TGTGCCAGCAGCTTGGAATTTTTGGGACAGGGGGCCTCCTATGGCTACACCTTC. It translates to CASSLEFLGQGASYGYTF.

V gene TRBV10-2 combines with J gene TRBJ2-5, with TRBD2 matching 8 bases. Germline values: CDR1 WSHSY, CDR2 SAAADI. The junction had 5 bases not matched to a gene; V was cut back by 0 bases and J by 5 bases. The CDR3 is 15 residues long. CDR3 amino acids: CASSESGTRGETQYF. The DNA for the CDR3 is TGCGCCAGCAGTGAGTCGGGGACTAGAGGGGAGACCCAGTACTTC.

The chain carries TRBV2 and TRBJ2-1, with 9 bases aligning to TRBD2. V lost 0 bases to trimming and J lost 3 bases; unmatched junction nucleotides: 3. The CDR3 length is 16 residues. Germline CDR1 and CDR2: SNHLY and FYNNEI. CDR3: CASSEAASGIYNEQFF. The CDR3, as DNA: TGTGCCAGCAGTGAAGCGGCTAGCGGGATCTACAATGAGCAGTTCTTC.

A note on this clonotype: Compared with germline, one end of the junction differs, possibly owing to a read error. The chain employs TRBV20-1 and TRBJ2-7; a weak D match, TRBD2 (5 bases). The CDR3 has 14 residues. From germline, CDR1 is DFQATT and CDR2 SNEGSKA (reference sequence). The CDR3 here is CSAREAENSSEQYF. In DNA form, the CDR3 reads TGCAGTGCTAGAGAAGCGGAAAATTCCTCCGAGCAGTACTTC.

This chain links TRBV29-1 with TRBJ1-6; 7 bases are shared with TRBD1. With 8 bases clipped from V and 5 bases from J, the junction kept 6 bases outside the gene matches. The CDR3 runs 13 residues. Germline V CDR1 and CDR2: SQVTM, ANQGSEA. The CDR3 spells CSPRDRDNSPLHF. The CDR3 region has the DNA TGCAGCCCGCGGGACAGAGATAATTCACCCCTCCACTTT.

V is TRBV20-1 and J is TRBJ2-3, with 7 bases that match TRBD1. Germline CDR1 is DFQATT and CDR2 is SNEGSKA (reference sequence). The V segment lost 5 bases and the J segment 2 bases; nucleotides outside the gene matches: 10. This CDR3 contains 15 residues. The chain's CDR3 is CSAYTGTATTDTQYF. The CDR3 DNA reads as TGCAGTGCTTACACCGGGACAGCCACCACAGATACGCAGTATTTT.